These 9 T cell receptor beta chains were all obtained from the same sample, sequenced in a study of regulatory T cells in long-lasting Graves disease. Time point in this sample: newly diagnosed GD, antithyroid drugs for less than 3 months. PBMC-extracted RNA yielded the TCR library. HTBI primers from iRepertoire and Arm-PCR of CDR3 regions yielded the TCR beta libraries. TCRdb used MiXCR to reprocess the multiplex PCR reads, holding one entry per CDR3 protein. In the table there are a few hundred thousand distinct CDR3 sequences, approximately 10% of which are singletons. These same data were also listed under a study on T cells in Graves' hyperthyroidism and ophthalmopathy.

Specimen: peripheral blood mononuclear cells (PBMCs), collected at new diagnosis, from a patient treated with antithyroid drugs. These receptors all stem from a woman younger than 35 with Graves disease.

Many counts were recorded for this clonotype. The V call is TRBV3-1, the J call TRBJ2-5; no clear D. This CDR3 region has 17 residues. Germline V CDR1 and CDR2: LGHDT, YNNKEL (reference sequence). Between the trimmed V and J ends, which lost 2 bases and 3 bases, there was a span of 19 bases. This CDR3 is CASSQLTGPGEKETQYF. CDR3 in DNA: TGTGCCAGCAGCCAACTTACCGGCCCCGGCGAGAAAGAGACCCAGTACTTC.

This clonotype was counted many times. V is TRBV10-3 and J is TRBJ1-5, with 7 bases fitting TRBD1. Looked up from germline, CDR1 is ENHRY and CDR2 is SYGVKD. The CDR3 sequence is 14 residues long. V was pared by 10 bases and J by 0 bases, with 6 bases of the junction left unmatched. The CDR3 is CATPGTASNQPQHF. The CDR3 DNA follows: TGTGCCACCCCCGGGACAGCTAGCAATCAGCCCCAGCATTTT.

This clonotype was detected many times. This chain links TRBV30 with TRBJ2-2; weak D call: TRBD1 (5 bases). Germline loops: CDR1 GTSNPN, CDR2 SVGIG (reference sequence). The CDR3 is 15 amino acids. V was pared by 7 bases and J by 4 bases, with 19 bases between. This CDR3 is CAFITQGSSTGELFF. The CDR3 nucleotides are TGTGCCTTTATCACTCAGGGCTCTAGCACCGGGGAGCTGTTTTTT.

This clonotype has a handful of counts. The V and J genes are TRBV14 and TRBJ2-7; either TRBD1 or TRBD2 may fit D (5 bases each). CDR3 length: 17 amino acids. Germline CDR1 and CDR2: SGHDN and FVKESK. Trimming stripped 5 bases from V and 3 bases from J, with 23 bases between. The CDR3 loop reads CASSKLSGGSFLYEQYF. The CDR3 DNA is TGTGCCAGCAGCAAGTTAAGTGGGGGATCCTTCCTCTACGAGCAGTACTTC.

This clonotype was observed a few times. The chain uses TRBV7-9 and TRBJ2-2; tentative D call: TRBD2 (6 bases). V shed 4 bases and J shed 5 bases, with 20 bases lying between them. Germline V gives CDR1 SEHNR, CDR2 FQNEAQ (reference sequence). CDR3 length: 17 residues. For the CDR3, the DNA is TGTGCCAGCAGCTCCAAAGGTTCGGGGGTTTCGACCGGGGAGCTGTTTTTT. Residues: CASSSKGSGVSTGELFF.

As DNA, the CDR3 is TGCAGTGCACAAAGCGGGAGCTCCTACAATGAGCAGTTCTTC. Residues: CSAQSGSSYNEQFF. The chain combines TRBV20-1 with TRBJ2-1, with TRBD2 identical over 8 bases. The CDR3 is made up of 14 amino acids. The germline gives CDR1 DFQATT, CDR2 SNEGSKA (reference sequence). V shed 6 bases and J 0 bases; nucleotides not matched to a gene: 4.

A few counts support this clonotype. V and J are TRBV19 and TRBJ1-5; D unclear. V lost 3 bases and J lost 5, with 14 bases in between. The CDR3 runs to 15 residues. CDR1 is LNHDA, CDR2 SQIVND, per germline (reference sequence). The CDR3 region has the DNA TGTGCCAGTAGTATTCAAGGACTCGAGTATCAGCCCCAGCATTTT. Its translation: CASSIQGLEYQPQHF.

A word on this clonotype: A far larger clone is one base from this, pointing to a likely read error. A read error is likely, as this CDR3 ends without the conserved phenylalanine or tryptophan. The chain has TRBV6-2 or TRBV6-3 and TRBJ1-1, with a tentative D call TRBD1 (5 bases). V was pared by 0 bases and J by 4 bases, with 6 bases between. Germline CDR1 reads MNHEY; CDR2 reads SVGEGT. CDR3 length: 13 residues. CDR3 nucleotides: TGTGCCAGCAGTTACTCGGGGGGCACTGAAGCTTTCTCT. Amino acids: CASSYSGGTEAFS.

This clonotype was counted only a few times. V is TRBV29-1 and J is TRBJ2-7; 11 nucleotides align to TRBD1. The V and J ends lost 6 bases and 4 bases, in that order; junction bases with no gene match: 11. CDR3 length: 15 residues. Germline loops: CDR1 SQVTM, CDR2 ANQGSEA. DNA of the CDR3: TGCAGCGTAGTAAGGACAGGGGGCAAGAGTTACGAGCAGTACTTC. This translates into CSVVRTGGKSYEQYF.